These T cell receptor beta chains were read from a single sample in a study of neurological immune-mediated disorders. TCRdb analysed the 5' RACE reads with MiXCR anew, one entry per CDR3 protein. The sample comprises about 99,000 distinct CDR3 sequences, 9.5% to 14% of which are singletons, and 3.1% rests with the top ten. The sequenced sample was PBMCs. These receptors were collected from a female donor with HTLV-1-associated myelopathy (HAM/TSP). CDR3s include the opening cysteine and the closing phenylalanine or tryptophan. A D gene is named only where the DNA matches it firmly. A row's size may be missing; if present it is once, few, many or a size class.

d_call,clone_size,j_call,v_call,cdr3_length,cdr3_aa,cdr3_nt
-,few,TRBJ2-7,TRBV4-1,15,CASSQDARLSYEQYF,TGCGCCAGCAGCCAAGATGCTCGACTCTCCTACGAGCAGTACTTC
TRBD2,many,TRBJ2-1,TRBV7-8,15,CASSSWTSGVGEQFF,TGTGCCAGCAGCTCATGGACTAGCGGGGTTGGAGAGCAGTTCTTC
-,many,TRBJ1-6,TRBV5-1,15,CASSLDRANNSPLHF,TGCGCCAGCAGCTTGGACAGGGCCAATAATTCACCCCTCCACTTT
TRBD1,-,TRBJ2-2,TRBV6-5,15,CASTRTGANTGELFF,TGTGCCAGCACCCGGACAGGGGCGAACACCGGGGAGCTGTTTTTT
TRBD1,-,TRBJ2-3,TRBV5-1,14,CASSPGTGADTQYF,TGCGCCAGCAGCCCCGGGACAGGGGCAGATACGCAGTATTTT
-,many,TRBJ2-7,TRBV27,15,CASRTGLKGVYEQYF,TGTGCCAGCAGAACTGGACTCAAGGGGGTCTACGAGCAGTACTTC
TRBD2,many,TRBJ2-3,TRBV10-3,16,CAISAWGQRGGDTQYF,TGTGCCATCAGTGCTTGGGGCCAGCGGGGGGGCGATACGCAGTATTTT
-,-,TRBJ2-6,TRBV5-1,18,CASSLSYVGGTGANVLTF,TGCGCCAGCAGCCTTTCGTACGTAGGAGGTACAGGGGCCAACGTCCTGACTTTC
-,few,TRBJ2-1,TRBV7-9,15,CASSPSTGTHNEQFF,TGTGCCAGCAGCCCGAGTACCGGGACCCACAATGAGCAGTTCTTC
TRBD2,many,TRBJ2-2,TRBV6-2/TRBV6-3,19,CASSPPLAGGPAGTGELFF,TGTGCCAGCAGTCCACCACTAGCGGGGGGGCCTGCGGGCACCGGGGAGCTGTTTTTT
-,many,TRBJ2-3,TRBV7-9,15,CASSLYHSSTDTQYF,TGTGCCAGCAGCCTATACCACTCATCCACAGATACGCAGTATTTT
TRBD1,-,TRBJ1-2,TRBV20-1,13,CSARPDRGYGYTF,TGCAGTGCTAGACCGGACAGGGGATATGGCTACACCTTC
TRBD2,-,TRBJ2-5,TRBV12-3/TRBV12-4,16,CASTPGLAGGQETQYF,TGTGCCAGCACCCCGGGACTAGCGGGGGGACAAGAGACCCAGTACTTC
-,many,TRBJ1-2,TRBV6-6,13,CASSYPGYSGYTF,TGTGCCAGCAGTTACCCAGGGTATAGTGGCTACACCTTC
TRBD2,-,TRBJ2-3,TRBV18,18,CASSRTSGGSLSTDTQYF,TGTGCCAGCTCACGGACTAGCGGGGGCTCCCTAAGCACAGATACGCAGTATTTT
-,many,TRBJ2-7,TRBV5-1,14,CASSLGPSSYEQYF,TGCGCCAGCAGCTTAGGGCCGAGCTCCTACGAGCAGTACTTC
TRBD1,few,TRBJ1-5,TRBV24-1,13,CATSDTRGQPQHF,TGTGCCACCAGTGATACCAGGGGGCAGCCCCAGCATTTT
TRBD2,many,TRBJ2-3,TRBV5-1,15,CASSLTSGSTDTQYF,TGCGCCAGCAGCTTGACCAGCGGGAGTACAGATACGCAGTATTTT
TRBD2,many,TRBJ2-3,TRBV28,15,CASRKAGVSTDTQYF,TGTGCCAGCAGGAAAGCGGGGGTGAGCACAGATACGCAGTATTTT
-,many,TRBJ2-2,TRBV29-1,11,CSALSTGELFF,TGCAGCGCACTGTCCACCGGGGAGCTGTTTTTT
-,many,TRBJ2-3,TRBV5-1,13,CASSMYSTDTQYF,TGCGCCAGCAGCATGTACAGCACAGATACGCAGTATTTT
-,-,TRBJ2-7,TRBV6-1,14,CASSEAIRGYEQYF,TGTGCCAGCAGTGAAGCGATCAGGGGCTACGAGCAGTACTTC
-,few,TRBJ2-3,TRBV7-2,12,CASSFSLDTQYF,TGTGCCAGCAGCTTCTCTCTTGATACGCAGTATTTT
TRBD1,many,TRBJ1-2,TRBV5-1,16,CASSLEWTGSNYGYTF,TGCGCCAGCAGCTTGGAATGGACAGGGTCTAACTATGGCTACACCTTC
-,many,TRBJ2-2,TRBV18,15,CASSPSVGLSGELFF,TGTGCCAGCTCACCTTCCGTTGGCCTTTCCGGGGAGCTGTTTTTT
-,medium-sized,TRBJ2-1,TRBV7-3,13,CASSLIKQNEQFF,TGTGCCAGCAGCTTAATCAAGCAGAATGAGCAGTTCTTC
TRBD2,many,TRBJ2-3,TRBV4-3,17,CASSQSVAGGGKDTQYF,TGCGCCAGCAGCCAGTCGGTAGCGGGGGGGGGGAAGGATACGCAGTATTTT
-,-,TRBJ2-1,TRBV30,12,CAWSLPPTLQFF,TGTGCCTGGAGTTTGCCCCCTACTTTGCAGTTCTTC
-,-,TRBJ2-7,TRBV29-1,11,CSVVGGYEQYF,TGCAGCGTTGTTGGGGGCTACGAGCAGTACTTC
-,-,TRBJ2-1,TRBV7-9,18,CASSLRVQTGRRNNEQFF,TGTGCCAGCAGCTTAAGGGTCCAGACAGGGAGGCGTAACAATGAGCAGTTCTTC
TRBD1,-,TRBJ1-5,TRBV20-1,14,CSARGTGGNQPQHF,TGCAGTGCTAGAGGGACAGGTGGTAATCAGCCCCAGCATTTT
-,many,TRBJ1-2,TRBV9,15,CASSVEVGGRGGYTF,TGTGCCAGCAGCGTAGAGGTCGGGGGGAGGGGAGGCTACACCTTC
TRBD1,many,TRBJ2-7,TRBV28,15,CASSLGTGGSYEQYF,TGTGCCAGCAGTTTAGGGACAGGGGGAAGCTACGAGCAGTACTTC
-,-,TRBJ2-1,TRBV29-1,11,CSVDPYNEQFF,TGCAGCGTTGATCCCTACAATGAGCAGTTCTTC
TRBD1,many,TRBJ2-7,TRBV12-3/TRBV12-4,16,CASSLRGQGSSYEQYF,TGTGCCAGCAGTTTGAGGGGACAGGGGAGCTCCTACGAGCAGTACTTC
-,many,TRBJ2-3,TRBV2,14,CASSDVETGNTQYF,TGTGCCAGCAGTGATGTTGAGACGGGAAATACGCAGTATTTT
TRBD2,few,TRBJ2-3,TRBV6-6,18,CASSYPLTSGGATDTQYF,TGTGCCAGCAGTTACCCCCTGACTAGCGGGGGGGCTACAGATACGCAGTATTTT
-,few,TRBJ1-5,TRBV5-1,15,CASSREGDSNQPQHF,TGCGCCAGCAGCCGAGAGGGGGATAGCAATCAGCCCCAGCATTTT
-,many,TRBJ1-1,TRBV10-3,12,CAIRDSNTEAFF,TGTGCCATCAGGGACAGCAACACTGAAGCTTTCTTT
-,-,TRBJ2-1,TRBV15,15,CATSRDRDNYNEQFF,TGTGCTACCAGCAGAGACCGGGACAACTACAATGAGCAGTTCTTC
-,many,TRBJ1-2,TRBV3-1,14,CASSEVLGGGGYTF,TGTGCCAGCAGCGAAGTGCTAGGGGGTGGAGGCTACACCTTC
-,many,TRBJ2-2,TRBV20-1,13,CSCPDSVTGELFF,TGCAGCTGCCCCGACAGTGTAACCGGGGAGCTGTTTTTT
-,many,TRBJ2-2,TRBV7-9,15,CASSRDGLNTGELFF,TGTGCCAGCAGCCGGGACGGTTTGAACACCGGGGAGCTGTTTTTT
-,few,TRBJ2-7,TRBV11-2,15,CASSLFAVSSYEQYF,TGTGCCAGCAGCTTATTCGCAGTAAGCTCCTACGAGCAGTACTTC
TRBD1,many,TRBJ2-5,TRBV5-1,15,CASSLDGTGSETQYF,TGCGCCAGCAGCTTGGACGGGACAGGGAGTGAGACCCAGTACTTC
-,many,TRBJ2-2,TRBV5-1,16,CASSLGAGSNTGELFF,TGCGCCAGCAGCTTGGGGGCGGGGTCGAACACCGGGGAGCTGTTTTTT